The 2 T cell receptor beta chains below all came from one sample that was sequenced in a study of blood T cells in healthy people across ages. PCR was performed a second time for about 7 to 11 cycles using a sample-barcoded 5' primer and a J-beta primer mix. TCRdb re-called the 5' RACE reads through MiXCR, storing one row per CDR3 protein. The table includes around 2 million distinct CDR3 sequences, roughly two fifths detected once. Material for sequencing was blood. Receptor source: a human donor in good health.

This clonotype was counted only a few times. The chain recombines TRBV7-8 with TRBJ1-1; 9 bases are shared with TRBD1. CDR3 length equals 14 residues. The V segment lost 6 bases and the J segment 3 bases; nucleotides outside the gene matches: 5. The germline CDR1 and CDR2 sequences are SGHVS and FQNEAQ. The DNA for the CDR3 is TGTGCCAGCAGTTTGGACAGGGGTTACACTGAAGCTTTCTTT. Amino acids: CASSLDRGYTEAFF.

V is TRBV18 and J is TRBJ2-7; 8 bases fit TRBD1. Germline loops: CDR1 KGHSH, CDR2 LQKENI. This CDR3 contains 15 residues. Trimming at V came to 1 base and at J to 2 bases, leaving 4 bases not matched to a gene. The CDR3 nucleotides are TGTGCCAGCTCACCACGGACAGGGTTTGCCTACGAGCAGTACTTC. It is translated as CASSPRTGFAYEQYF.